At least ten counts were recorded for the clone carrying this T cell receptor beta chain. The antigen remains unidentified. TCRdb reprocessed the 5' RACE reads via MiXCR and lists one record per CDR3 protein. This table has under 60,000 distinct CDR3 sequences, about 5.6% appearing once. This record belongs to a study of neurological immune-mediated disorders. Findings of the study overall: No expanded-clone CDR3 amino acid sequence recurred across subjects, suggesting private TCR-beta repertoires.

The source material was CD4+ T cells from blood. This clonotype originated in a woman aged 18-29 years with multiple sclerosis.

The chain's CDR3 is CASSLSGRRDTGELFF. As DNA, the CDR3 is TGTGCCAGCAGCTTGAGCGGGCGCCGGGACACCGGGGAGCTGTTTTTT. The chain combines TRBV7-6 with TRBJ2-2; tentatively, D is TRBD2 (6 bases). The germline CDR1 and CDR2 sequences are SGHVS and FNYEAQ. Trimming removed 3 bases at V and 3 bases at J, with 14 bases between. The CDR3 spans 16 residues.